This T cell receptor beta chain comes out of a study of blood T cell repertoires in COVID-19. Background on the study: Samples of COVID-19 (acute and convalescent) were obtained from the United States, Italy and Spain. PBMCs, B-cell-depleted T cells, or T cells provided the cDNA or gDNA that made up the material.

This CDR3 comprises 19 residues. In the study's own analysis: Reference gene primers were amplified, and this amplification served to estimate nucleated cell counts. Repertoires were generated with immunoSEQ multiplex PCR, while TCRdb's copy carries only in-frame clones and drops some. V, J and clone size derive from that table, while D and trimming were established from the DNA sequence. The sample has 100,000 to 150,000 clones; about 88% are singletons. This clonotype was sampled from a woman of 80 years or more with acute or convalescent COVID-19. The rearrangement joins TRBV21-1 to TRBJ1-4; TRBD1 is the table's D call, not checked against the DNA. TRBV21-1 is assigned pseudogene status. Sequencing input: peripheral blood. The DNA for the CDR3 is TGTGCCAGCAGCAAAAAGCACAGGGGAGGAGTAGCAACTAATGAAAAACTGTTTTTT. It is translated as CASSKKHRGGVATNEKLFF.